The TCR beta chain described here comes from a study of OX40 agonist ivuxolimab in advanced cancers. The study, taken as a whole, reports: Some nonresponders likewise displayed low normalized T-cell clonal expansion.

Repertoires were generated with immunoSEQ multiplex PCR, while TCRdb's copy carries only in-frame clones and drops some. This table holds 60,000 to 75,000 clones, 80% to 85% found once. Details on this clone: What it binds is not known.

Germline trimming cut 6 bases from V and 3 bases from J; bases unmatched to any gene: 11. CDR3 length: 15 amino acids. Germline assignment: CDR1 SGHKS and CDR2 YYEKEE (reference sequence). This chain joins TRBV5-5 and TRBJ1-1; 7 nucleotides match TRBD1. This specimen consisted of CD4+ or CD8+ T cells sorted from blood, obtained in a trial of the OX40 agonist ivuxolimab. This TCR was sampled from an adult with an advanced solid tumor such as melanoma, head and neck, liver or kidney cancer. In nucleotides, the CDR3 is TGTGCCAGCACCCTGGGGGAGGGACAGTACACTGAAGCTTTCTTT. Amino acid sequence: CASTLGEGQYTEAFF.